These T cell receptor beta chains were read from a single sample in a study of blood T cell repertoires in COVID-19. Produced via immunoSEQ multiplex PCR; TCRdb's table is partial and in-frame only. The repertoire consists of around 470,000 clones, with roughly nine tenths occurring once and the leading ten covering approximately 0.9%. Sequencing used peripheral blood. These receptor sequences come from a man younger than 35 with COVID-19, enrolled during active disease. Both conserved end residues are part of each CDR3. A D gene is named only where the DNA matches it firmly. Clone size is given for some rows only: seen once, a few or many times, or a class if the clone is expanded.

d_call j_call v_call clone_size cdr3_aa cdr3_nt
TRBD1 TRBJ2-3 TRBV2 once CASSEQGTVTDTQYF TGTGCCAGCAGTGAACAAGGGACAGTCACAGATACGCAGTATTTT
TRBD1 TRBJ1-6 TRBV27 - CASSLDRVLNSPLHF TGTGCCAGCAGTCTGGACAGGGTGCTTAATTCACCCCTCCACTTT
TRBD2 TRBJ2-3 TRBV5-4 - CASSPGGASADTQYF TGTGCCAGCAGCCCGGGAGGGGCCTCAGCAGATACGCAGTATTTT
TRBD2 TRBJ2-2 TRBV14 once CASSPIAGAGELFF TGTGCCAGCAGCCCGATAGCGGGAGCCGGGGAGCTGTTTTTT
TRBD2 TRBJ2-3 TRBV24-1 - CATSVSGSMDTQYF TGTGCCACCAGTGTTAGCGGGAGTATGGATACGCAGTATTTT
TRBD1 TRBJ2-3 TRBV2 - CASFGTGAGTDTQYF TGTGCCAGCTTTGGGACAGGGGCCGGCACAGATACGCAGTATTTT
- TRBJ2-1 TRBV9 - CASSVGSSLNEQFF TGTGCCAGCAGCGTAGGTTCTAGCCTTAATGAGCAGTTCTTC
TRBD1 TRBJ1-3 TRBV7-9 - CASSSRTGLGGNTIYF TGTGCCAGCAGCTCCCGGACAGGGTTGGGTGGAAACACCATATATTTT
- TRBJ2-7 TRBV6-5 - CASSYRDGYEQYF TGTGCCAGCAGTTACCGGGATGGCTACGAGCAGTACTTC
TRBD1 TRBJ1-2 TRBV14 - CASSLTGGPNYGYTF TGTGCCAGCAGCCTGACAGGGGGGCCTAACTATGGCTACACCTTC
- TRBJ1-1 TRBV12-3/TRBV12-4 few CASTSSGKAFF TGTGCCAGCACCTCCTCAGGAAAAGCTTTCTTT
- TRBJ1-2 TRBV2 - CASSEAGWAYGYTF TGTGCCAGCAGTGAGGCAGGGTGGGCCTATGGCTACACCTTC
- TRBJ2-7 TRBV28 - CASSSPSKYEQYF TGTGCCAGCAGTTCCCCCAGTAAGTACGAGCAGTACTTC
- TRBJ1-1 TRBV19 - CASTPVQMNTEAFF TGTGCCAGTACCCCGGTACAGATGAACACTGAAGCTTTCTTT
TRBD1 TRBJ1-5 TRBV4-2 - CASSQGQDSQPQHF TGTGCCAGCAGCCAGGGACAGGATAGTCAGCCCCAGCATTTT
TRBD1 TRBJ1-6 TRBV6-5 - CASSYGTGTNSPLHF TGTGCCAGCAGTTACGGGACAGGGACGAATTCACCCCTCCACTTT
TRBD2 TRBJ2-3 TRBV28 - CASSPPQREAVTDTQYF TGTGCCAGCAGTCCCCCTCAGCGGGAGGCCGTCACAGATACGCAGTATTTT
TRBD1 TRBJ1-6 TRBV10-3 - CAISRDDRGNSPLHF TGTGCCATCAGCCGAGATGACAGGGGTAATTCACCCCTCCACTTT
TRBD2 TRBJ2-7 TRBV27 many CASSSLGRASYEQYF TGTGCCAGCAGTTCCCTCGGGAGGGCCTCCTACGAGCAGTACTTC
TRBD1 TRBJ1-6 TRBV5-1 - CASSSGQEINSPLHF TGCGCCAGCAGTTCGGGACAGGAGATTAATTCACCCCTCCACTTT
- TRBJ2-7 TRBV21-1 - CAIPARTSGYEQYF TGTGCCATCCCGGCCCGGACTAGCGGGTACGAGCAGTACTTC
- TRBJ1-3 TRBV27 - CASSLSAGAGNTIYF TGTGCCAGCAGTTTATCGGCAGGGGCCGGAAACACCATATATTTT
- TRBJ2-6 TRBV2 - CASSARGSGANVLTF TGTGCCAGCAGTGCACGGGGCTCTGGGGCCAACGTCCTGACTTTC
- TRBJ1-4 TRBV7-9 - CASSSQAGANEKLFF TGTGCCAGCAGTTCACAGGCGGGGGCTAATGAAAAACTGTTTTTT
TRBD1 TRBJ1-1 TRBV30 few CAWTGGLEAFF TGTGCCTGGACAGGGGGTCTTGAAGCTTTCTTT
TRBD2 TRBJ2-5 TRBV5-3 - CARSYIPSGGAGQETQYF TGTGCCAGAAGCTATATACCCAGCGGGGGGGCCGGTCAGGAGACCCAGTACTTC
- TRBJ2-3 TRBV27 - CASSLGPESSTDTQYF TGTGCCAGCAGTTTAGGGCCGGAATCTAGCACAGATACGCAGTATTTT
TRBD2 TRBJ2-7 TRBV7-2 - CASSLGISGGRYEQYF TGTGCCAGCAGCTTAGGTATTAGCGGGGGTCGGTACGAGCAGTACTTC
- TRBJ2-5 TRBV2 - CASFERSQETQYF TGTGCCAGCTTCGAGCGTTCACAAGAGACCCAGTACTTC
TRBD1 TRBJ2-7 TRBV18 - CASSPGQGAYEQYF TGTGCCAGCTCACCGGGACAGGGGGCCTACGAGCAGTACTTC
- TRBJ1-1 TRBV2 - CASSEPLSVTEAFF TGTGCCAGCAGTGAACCATTGAGCGTCACTGAAGCTTTCTTT
- TRBJ1-5 TRBV19 once CASSIPGNQPQHF TGTGCCAGTAGTATACCGGGAAATCAGCCCCAGCATTTT
- TRBJ2-5 TRBV5-1 - CASSLEGEETQYF TGCGCCAGCAGCTTGGAAGGGGAAGAGACCCAGTACTTC
- TRBJ2-7 TRBV3-1/TRBV3-2 - CASSHHPGGYEQYF TGTGCCAGCAGCCACCACCCCGGCGGCTACGAGCAGTACTTC
TRBD1 TRBJ2-4 TRBV10-3 - CAISEQGDIQYF TGTGCCATCAGTGAACAGGGGGACATTCAGTACTTC
- TRBJ1-2 TRBV15 - CATSRDLSGQRRYTF TGTGCCACCAGCAGAGATTTGTCCGGACAGAGGCGCTACACCTTC
- TRBJ2-2 TRBV5-4 - CASSDSTKTGELFF TGTGCCAGCAGCGACAGCACCAAAACCGGGGAGCTGTTTTTT
TRBD2 TRBJ2-1 TRBV2 - CAKGTSGGASYNEQFF TGTGCCAAGGGGACTAGCGGGGGGGCCTCCTACAATGAGCAGTTCTTC
- TRBJ2-3 TRBV7-9 once CASSSGTGTPNTDTQYF TGTGCCAGCAGCTCCGGAACCGGGACTCCGAACACAGATACGCAGTATTTT
- TRBJ2-2 TRBV9 - CASSVSGAGATGELFF TGTGCCAGCAGCGTATCGGGAGCCGGGGCAACCGGGGAGCTGTTTTTT
- TRBJ2-2 TRBV7-3 - CASRPVVAVNTGELFF TGTGCCAGCAGACCCGTGGTAGCGGTAAACACCGGGGAGCTGTTTTTT
- TRBJ1-4 TRBV5-6 - CASSSNYEKLFF TGTGCCAGCAGCTCCAACTATGAAAAACTGTTTTTT
TRBD1 TRBJ2-7 TRBV6-1 - CASSEALGQGSYEQYF TGTGCCAGCAGTGAAGCGCTGGGACAGGGATCCTACGAGCAGTACTTC
TRBD2 TRBJ2-1 TRBV7-9 - CASSPDWEGEQFF TGTGCCAGCAGCCCAGACTGGGAGGGTGAGCAGTTCTTC
TRBD2 TRBJ2-1 TRBV3-1/TRBV3-2 - CASSQERGGLSYNEQFF TGTGCCAGCAGCCAAGAACGCGGGGGGCTCTCCTACAATGAGCAGTTCTTC
- TRBJ2-6 TRBV5-4 - CASSSYTGTGANVLTF TGTGCCAGCAGCTCTTATACAGGGACTGGGGCCAACGTCCTGACTTTC
- TRBJ1-1 TRBV2 - CASSEGSWNTEAFF TGTGCCAGCAGTGAAGGGAGTTGGAACACTGAAGCTTTCTTT
- TRBJ2-1 TRBV4-1 - CASSQGWDSPAEQFF TGCGCCAGCAGCCAAGGGTGGGACTCGCCAGCCGAGCAGTTCTTC
TRBD1 TRBJ2-5 TRBV11-3 - CASSTTAGQGEETQYF TGTGCCAGCAGTACCACAGCGGGACAGGGGGAAGAGACCCAGTACTTC
TRBD1 TRBJ1-5 TRBV7-9 few CASSSTGGGQPQHF TGTGCCAGCAGCTCGACAGGGGGAGGTCAGCCCCAGCATTTT